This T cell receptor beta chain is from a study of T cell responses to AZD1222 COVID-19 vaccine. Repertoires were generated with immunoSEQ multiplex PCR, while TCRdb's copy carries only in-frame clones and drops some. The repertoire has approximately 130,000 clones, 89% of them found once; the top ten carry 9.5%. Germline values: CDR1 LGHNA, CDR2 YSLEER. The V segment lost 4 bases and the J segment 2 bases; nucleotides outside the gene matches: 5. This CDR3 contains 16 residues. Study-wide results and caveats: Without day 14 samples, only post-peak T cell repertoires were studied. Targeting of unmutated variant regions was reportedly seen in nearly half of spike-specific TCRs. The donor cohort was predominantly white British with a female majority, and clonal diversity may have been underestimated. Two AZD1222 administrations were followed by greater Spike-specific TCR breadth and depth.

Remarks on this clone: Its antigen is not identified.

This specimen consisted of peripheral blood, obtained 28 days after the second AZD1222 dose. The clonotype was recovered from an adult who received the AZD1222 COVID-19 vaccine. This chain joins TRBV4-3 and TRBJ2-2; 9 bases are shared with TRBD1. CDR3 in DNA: TGCGCCAGCAGCCCTCAGGACAGGGGAAACACCGGGGAGCTGTTTTTT. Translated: CASSPQDRGNTGELFF.